Listed below are T cell receptor beta chains from one sample, sequenced in a study of human T cells and chemical hapten exposure. One entry per CDR3 protein, called by TCRdb with MiXCR from the RACE reads. The table shows 190,000 or so distinct CDR3 sequences, with 30% occurring only once. The sample in question was whole blood, obtained in connection with sensitization to the hapten diphenylcyclopropenone (DPC). The receptors derive from a woman in her twenties or thirties with alopecia areata. Some clones in this sample may be carry-over from other donors' samples. Both conserved end residues are part of each CDR3. D genes are given only for firm matches. Size values are once, few and many counts, or a class for expanded clones, and some rows have none.

clone_size: .
d_call: TRBD2
j_call: TRBJ2-1
v_call: TRBV5-1
cdr3_aa: CASSLELAGGLFF
cdr3_nt: TGCGCCAGCAGCTTGGAACTAGCGGGAGGTCTGTTCTTC

clone_size: .
d_call: .
j_call: TRBJ2-1
v_call: TRBV6-6
cdr3_aa: CASSTLEAARFF
cdr3_nt: TGTGCCAGCAGCACACTAGAAGCGGCGCGGTTCTTC

clone_size: few
d_call: .
j_call: TRBJ2-1
v_call: TRBV11-2
cdr3_aa: CASSRNSPPYNEQFF
cdr3_nt: TGTGCCAGCAGCCGTAACTCACCCCCCTACAATGAGCAGTTCTTC

clone_size: .
d_call: .
j_call: TRBJ1-2
v_call: TRBV24-1
cdr3_aa: CATSDTPYGYTF
cdr3_nt: TGTGCCACCAGTGACACCCCCTATGGCTACACCTTC

clone_size: few
d_call: .
j_call: TRBJ2-7
v_call: TRBV10-3
cdr3_aa: CAISDSTGSEQYF
cdr3_nt: TGTGCCATCAGTGATTCGACAGGTAGCGAGCAGTACTTC

clone_size: .
d_call: .
j_call: TRBJ2-1
v_call: TRBV29-1
cdr3_aa: CSVAGTGFDEQFF
cdr3_nt: TGCAGCGTTGCGGGGACGGGGTTCGATGAGCAGTTCTTC

clone_size: few
d_call: .
j_call: TRBJ1-5
v_call: TRBV29-1
cdr3_aa: CSVAFKLGGNQPQHF
cdr3_nt: TGCAGCGTCGCCTTTAAGTTAGGTGGCAATCAGCCCCAGCATTTT

clone_size: few
d_call: .
j_call: TRBJ2-5
v_call: TRBV5-1
cdr3_aa: CASSLGPARAPETQYF
cdr3_nt: TGCGCCAGCAGCTTGGGGCCAGCGCGGGCACCAGAGACCCAGTACTTC

clone_size: .
d_call: .
j_call: TRBJ2-7
v_call: TRBV4-2
cdr3_aa: CASSRESLWDGGYYEQYF
cdr3_nt: TGTGCCAGCAGCCGGGAATCATTATGGGACGGCGGTTACTACGAGCAGTACTTC

clone_size: many
d_call: TRBD1
j_call: TRBJ1-4
v_call: TRBV16
cdr3_aa: CASSHRRQGADEKLFF
cdr3_nt: TGTGCCAGCAGCCACCGCAGACAGGGGGCCGATGAAAAACTGTTTTTT

clone_size: many
d_call: .
j_call: TRBJ2-3
v_call: TRBV19
cdr3_aa: CASSIQAGDTQYF
cdr3_nt: TGTGCCAGTAGTATACAGGCTGGAGATACGCAGTATTTT

clone_size: .
d_call: .
j_call: TRBJ2-2
v_call: TRBV28
cdr3_aa: CASSLRGRNTGELFF
cdr3_nt: TGTGCCAGCAGTTTACGGGGACGGAACACCGGGGAGCTGTTTTTT

clone_size: .
d_call: .
j_call: TRBJ2-1
v_call: TRBV5-1
cdr3_aa: CASSLAGVSAANEQFF
cdr3_nt: TGCGCCAGCAGCTTGGCCGGAGTTTCGGCGGCCAATGAGCAGTTCTTC

clone_size: .
d_call: TRBD2
j_call: TRBJ2-1
v_call: TRBV29-1
cdr3_aa: CSVEARLADEQFF
cdr3_nt: TGCAGCGTTGAAGCCCGACTAGCGGATGAGCAGTTCTTC

clone_size: .
d_call: TRBD1
j_call: TRBJ1-4
v_call: TRBV11-2
cdr3_aa: CASSSGQGSEKLFF
cdr3_nt: TGTGCCAGCAGCTCCGGACAGGGTAGTGAAAAACTGTTTTTT

clone_size: .
d_call: TRBD1
j_call: TRBJ1-1
v_call: TRBV29-1
cdr3_aa: CSGRQGPTEAFF
cdr3_nt: TGCAGCGGCCGACAGGGCCCCACTGAAGCTTTCTTT

clone_size: .
d_call: .
j_call: TRBJ2-7
v_call: TRBV4-3
cdr3_aa: CASSQEARGRYEQYF
cdr3_nt: TGCGCCAGCAGCCAAGAAGCCAGGGGAAGGTACGAGCAGTACTTC

clone_size: .
d_call: .
j_call: TRBJ2-3
v_call: TRBV10-3
cdr3_aa: CAISSSDTQYF
cdr3_nt: TGTGCCATCAGTTCGTCAGATACGCAGTATTTT

clone_size: .
d_call: TRBD1
j_call: TRBJ1-3
v_call: TRBV2
cdr3_aa: CASSWTGDTGNTIYF
cdr3_nt: TGTGCCAGCAGTTGGACAGGCGACACTGGAAACACCATATATTTT

clone_size: .
d_call: TRBD1
j_call: TRBJ1-4
v_call: TRBV4-2
cdr3_aa: CASSQVDRAHATNEKLFF
cdr3_nt: TGTGCCAGCAGCCAAGTTGACAGGGCCCATGCAACTAATGAAAAACTGTTTTTT

clone_size: .
d_call: .
j_call: TRBJ2-3
v_call: TRBV7-2
cdr3_aa: CATGAGGTDTQYF
cdr3_nt: TGTGCTACCGGGGCCGGCGGCACAGATACGCAGTATTTT

clone_size: .
d_call: .
j_call: TRBJ1-5
v_call: TRBV2
cdr3_aa: CASRLGVLSNQPQHF
cdr3_nt: TGTGCCAGCCGTTTGGGGGTCCTTAGCAATCAGCCCCAGCATTTT

clone_size: few
d_call: TRBD1
j_call: TRBJ2-7
v_call: TRBV29-1
cdr3_aa: CSVVGGYPYEQYF
cdr3_nt: TGCAGCGTTGTAGGGGGCTACCCCTACGAGCAGTACTTC

clone_size: .
d_call: .
j_call: TRBJ1-3
v_call: TRBV29-1
cdr3_aa: CSVGISGNTIYF
cdr3_nt: TGCAGCGTTGGGATCTCTGGAAACACCATATATTTT

clone_size: .
d_call: TRBD2
j_call: TRBJ2-1
v_call: TRBV2
cdr3_aa: CASSDGTSAVGEQFF
cdr3_nt: TGTGCCAGCAGTGATGGGACTAGCGCCGTCGGGGAGCAGTTCTTC

clone_size: .
d_call: TRBD1
j_call: TRBJ2-2
v_call: TRBV4-3
cdr3_aa: CASSQDIPRTGNIGELFF
cdr3_nt: TGCGCCAGCAGCCAAGATATCCCCCGGACAGGGAACATCGGGGAGCTGTTTTTT

clone_size: .
d_call: .
j_call: TRBJ2-7
v_call: TRBV6-5
cdr3_aa: CASSYSVSGAYEQYF
cdr3_nt: TGTGCCAGCAGTTACTCGGTGAGCGGCGCTTACGAGCAGTACTTC

clone_size: .
d_call: .
j_call: TRBJ2-7
v_call: TRBV28
cdr3_aa: CASSFGIRSSYEQYF
cdr3_nt: TGTGCCAGCAGTTTCGGGATCCGGAGCTCCTACGAGCAGTACTTC

clone_size: few
d_call: TRBD1
j_call: TRBJ2-3
v_call: TRBV29-1
cdr3_aa: CSVALLGQGGRDTQYF
cdr3_nt: TGCAGCGTCGCTTTACTGGGACAGGGAGGTCGGGATACGCAGTATTTT